This T cell receptor (beta chain) stems from a study of CD8+CD57+ T cells in acquired aplastic anemia. Whole-study context: Sequencing produced an average of about 11 million reads per healthy donor for CD4+ cells.

TCR beta VDJ and CDR3 were profiled, and genomic DNA was the template. TCRdb processed the reads anew with MiXCR; each CDR3 protein has one entry. The data show tens of thousands of distinct CDR3 sequences, with less than 60% seen just once and approximately 70% held by the top ten. V was pared by 8 bases and J by 9 bases, with 7 bases of the junction left unmatched. Per the germline V gene, CDR1 is DFQATT and CDR2 is SNEGSKA (reference sequence). The CDR3 runs 12 residues. This chain uses TRBV20-1 with TRBJ1-6, with 7 bases fitting TRBD1. This receptor was identified in a human donor in good health, serving as a control. Sequencing input: sorted CD4+, CD8+, or CD8+CD57+ T cells (not recorded which) from PBMCs. In DNA, the CDR3 is TGCAGTACAGGGGCAGGGGGTTCACCCCTCCACTTT. It specifies CSTGAGGSPLHF.